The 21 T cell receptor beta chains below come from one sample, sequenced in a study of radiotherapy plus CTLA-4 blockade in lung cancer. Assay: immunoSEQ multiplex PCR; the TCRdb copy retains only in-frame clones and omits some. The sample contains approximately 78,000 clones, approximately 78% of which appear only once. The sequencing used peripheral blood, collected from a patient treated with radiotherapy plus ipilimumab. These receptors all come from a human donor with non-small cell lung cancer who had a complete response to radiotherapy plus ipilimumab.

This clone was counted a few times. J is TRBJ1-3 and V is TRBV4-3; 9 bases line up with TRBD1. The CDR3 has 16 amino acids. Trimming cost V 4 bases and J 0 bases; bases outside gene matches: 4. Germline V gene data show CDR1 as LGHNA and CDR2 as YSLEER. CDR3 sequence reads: CASSPGTGYSGNTIYF. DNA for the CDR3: TGCGCCAGCAGCCCCGGGACAGGGTACTCTGGAAACACCATATATTTT.

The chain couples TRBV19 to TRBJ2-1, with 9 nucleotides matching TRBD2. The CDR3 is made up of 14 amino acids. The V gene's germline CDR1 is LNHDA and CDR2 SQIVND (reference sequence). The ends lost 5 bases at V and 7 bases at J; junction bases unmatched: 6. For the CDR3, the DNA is TGTGCCAGTAGTGTAGGTAGCGGGAGTAATGAGCAGTTCTTC. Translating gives CASSVGSGSNEQFF.

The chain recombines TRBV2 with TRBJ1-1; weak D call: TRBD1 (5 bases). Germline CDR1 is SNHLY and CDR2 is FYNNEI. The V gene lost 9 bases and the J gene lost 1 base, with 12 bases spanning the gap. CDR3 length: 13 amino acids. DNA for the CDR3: TGTGCCAGTTCCGGGGCCAGGAACACTGAAGCTTTCTTT. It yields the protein CASSGARNTEAFF.

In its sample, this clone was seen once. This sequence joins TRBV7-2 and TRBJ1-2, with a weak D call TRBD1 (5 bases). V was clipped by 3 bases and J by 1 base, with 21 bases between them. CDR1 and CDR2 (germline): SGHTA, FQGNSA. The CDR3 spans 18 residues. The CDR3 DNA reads TGTGCCAGCAGCTTTGGTGCCGGGACGGTAGCCTTTAACTATGGCTACACCTTC. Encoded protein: CASSFGAGTVAFNYGYTF.

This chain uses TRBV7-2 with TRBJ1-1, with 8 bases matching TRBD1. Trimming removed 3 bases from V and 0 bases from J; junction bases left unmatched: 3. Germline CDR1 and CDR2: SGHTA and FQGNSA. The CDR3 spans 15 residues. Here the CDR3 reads CASSFGQGVNTEAFF. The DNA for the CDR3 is TGTGCCAGCAGCTTCGGACAGGGCGTGAACACTGAAGCTTTCTTT.

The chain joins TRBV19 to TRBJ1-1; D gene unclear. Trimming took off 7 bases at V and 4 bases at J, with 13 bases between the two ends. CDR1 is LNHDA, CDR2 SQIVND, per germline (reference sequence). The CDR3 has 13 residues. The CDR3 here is CASTLMGGTEAFF. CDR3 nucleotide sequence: TGTGCCAGTACCCTAATGGGAGGCACTGAAGCTTTCTTT.

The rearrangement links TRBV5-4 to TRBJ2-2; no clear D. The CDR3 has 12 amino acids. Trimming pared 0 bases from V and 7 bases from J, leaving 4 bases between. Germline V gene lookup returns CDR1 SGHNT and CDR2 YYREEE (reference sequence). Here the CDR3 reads CASSLEVGELFF. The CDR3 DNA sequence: TGTGCCAGCAGCTTGGAGGTCGGGGAGCTGTTTTTT.

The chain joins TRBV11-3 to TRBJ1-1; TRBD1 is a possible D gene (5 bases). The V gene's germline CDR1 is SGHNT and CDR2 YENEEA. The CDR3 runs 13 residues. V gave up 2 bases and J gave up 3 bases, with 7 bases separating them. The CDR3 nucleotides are TGTGCCAGCAGCTTACAGGGTTACACTGAAGCTTTCTTT. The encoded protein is CASSLQGYTEAFF.

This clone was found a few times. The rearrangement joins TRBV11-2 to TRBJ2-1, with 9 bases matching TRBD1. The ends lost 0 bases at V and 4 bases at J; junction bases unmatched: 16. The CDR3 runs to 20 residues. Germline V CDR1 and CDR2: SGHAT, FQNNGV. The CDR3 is CASSLESWFLGQGRYNEQFF. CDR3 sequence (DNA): TGTGCCAGCAGCTTAGAATCTTGGTTCCTCGGACAGGGGAGGTACAATGAGCAGTTCTTC.

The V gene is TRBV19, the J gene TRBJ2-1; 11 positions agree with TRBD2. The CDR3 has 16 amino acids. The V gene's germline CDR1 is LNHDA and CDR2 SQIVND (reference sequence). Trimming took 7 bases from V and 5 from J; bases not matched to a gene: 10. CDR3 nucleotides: TGTGCCAGTACCAAGACCCCGGGACTAGCGGACAATGAGCAGTTCTTC. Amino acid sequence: CASTKTPGLADNEQFF.

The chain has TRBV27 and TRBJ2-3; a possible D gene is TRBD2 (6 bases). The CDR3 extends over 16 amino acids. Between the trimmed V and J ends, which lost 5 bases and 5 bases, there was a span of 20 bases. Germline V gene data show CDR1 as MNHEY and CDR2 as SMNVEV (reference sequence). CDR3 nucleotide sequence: TGTGCCAGCAGTGGATACCGGGACTCACATGGAGATACGCAGTATTTT. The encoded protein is CASSGYRDSHGDTQYF.

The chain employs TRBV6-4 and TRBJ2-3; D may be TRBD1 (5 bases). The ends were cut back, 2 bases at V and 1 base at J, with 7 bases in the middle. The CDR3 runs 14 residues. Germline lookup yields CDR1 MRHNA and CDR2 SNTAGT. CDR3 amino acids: CASSDDSRTDTQYF. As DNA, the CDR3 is TGTGCCAGCAGTGACGACAGCCGCACAGATACGCAGTATTTT.

CDR3 DNA: TGTGCCAGCAGTGCAGACAGGTTTACCTACGAGCAGTACTTC. Protein: CASSADRFTYEQYF. The chain has TRBV6-1 and TRBJ2-7; a possible D gene is TRBD1 (6 bases). The germline V gene has CDR1 MNHNS and CDR2 SASEGT. The germline V and J ends were trimmed by 4 bases and 2 bases, with 12 bases remaining between them. The CDR3 spans 14 residues.

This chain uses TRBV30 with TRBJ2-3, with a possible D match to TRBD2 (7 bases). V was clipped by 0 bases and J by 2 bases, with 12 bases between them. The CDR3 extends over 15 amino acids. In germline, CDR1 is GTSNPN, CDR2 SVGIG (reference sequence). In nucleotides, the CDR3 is TGTGCCTGGAGTGTAGGGGGGGGAAACACAGATACGCAGTATTTT. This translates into CAWSVGGGNTDTQYF.

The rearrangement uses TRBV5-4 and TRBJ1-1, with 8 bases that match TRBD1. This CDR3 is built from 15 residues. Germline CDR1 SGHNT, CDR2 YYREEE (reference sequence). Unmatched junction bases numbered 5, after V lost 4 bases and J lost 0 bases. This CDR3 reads CASSRDRYMNTEAFF. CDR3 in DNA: TGTGCCAGCAGCCGGGACAGGTACATGAACACTGAAGCTTTCTTT.

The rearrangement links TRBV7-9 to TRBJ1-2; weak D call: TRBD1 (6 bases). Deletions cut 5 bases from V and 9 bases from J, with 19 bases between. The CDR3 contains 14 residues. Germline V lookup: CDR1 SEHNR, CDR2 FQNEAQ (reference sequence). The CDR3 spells CASSPQAAGARYTF. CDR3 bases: TGTGCCAGCAGCCCCCAGGCGGCAGGGGCCCGCTACACCTTC.

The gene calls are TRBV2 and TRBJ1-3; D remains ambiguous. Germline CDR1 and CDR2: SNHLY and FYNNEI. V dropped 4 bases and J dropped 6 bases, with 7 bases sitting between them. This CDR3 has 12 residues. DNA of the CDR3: TGTGCCAGCAGTGGGGAGTCAAACACCATATATTTT. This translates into CASSGESNTIYF.

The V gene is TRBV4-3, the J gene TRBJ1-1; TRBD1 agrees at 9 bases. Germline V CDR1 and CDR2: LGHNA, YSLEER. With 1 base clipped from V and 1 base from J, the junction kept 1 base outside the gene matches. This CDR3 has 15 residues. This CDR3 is CASSQATGGNTEAFF. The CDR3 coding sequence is TGCGCCAGCAGCCAAGCGACAGGGGGGAACACTGAAGCTTTCTTT.

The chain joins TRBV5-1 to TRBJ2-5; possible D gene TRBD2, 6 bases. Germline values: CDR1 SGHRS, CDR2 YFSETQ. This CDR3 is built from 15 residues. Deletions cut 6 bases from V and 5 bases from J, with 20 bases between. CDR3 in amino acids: CASTSGTRRWETQYF. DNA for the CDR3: TGCGCCAGCACCAGTGGGACTCGGCGGTGGGAGACCCAGTACTTC.

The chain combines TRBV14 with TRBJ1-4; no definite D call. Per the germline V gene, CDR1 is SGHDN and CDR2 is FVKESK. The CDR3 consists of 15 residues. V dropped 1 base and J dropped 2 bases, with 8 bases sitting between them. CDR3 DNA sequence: TGTGCCAGCAGCCAAGCCGGAGTCACTAATGAAAAACTGTTTTTT. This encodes CASSQAGVTNEKLFF.

The chain's CDR3 is CASAGTGGLYGYTF. The CDR3 DNA reads TGCGCCAGCGCGGGGACAGGGGGTCTCTATGGCTACACCTTC. The chain uses TRBV5-1 and TRBJ1-2, with TRBD1 identical over 11 bases. The CDR3 consists of 14 residues. After removal of 7 bases from V and 4 bases from J, the junction contained 6 bases not matched to a gene. CDR1 and CDR2 from the germline V gene are SGHRS and YFSETQ. The whole variable domain, filled in from reference TRBV5-1 and TRBJ1-2, reads KAGVTQTPRYLIKTRGQQVTLSCSPISGHRSVSWYQQTPGQGLQFLFEYFSETQRNKGNFPGRFSGRQFSNSRSEMNVSTLELGDSALYLCASAGTGGLYGYTFGSGTRLTVV.